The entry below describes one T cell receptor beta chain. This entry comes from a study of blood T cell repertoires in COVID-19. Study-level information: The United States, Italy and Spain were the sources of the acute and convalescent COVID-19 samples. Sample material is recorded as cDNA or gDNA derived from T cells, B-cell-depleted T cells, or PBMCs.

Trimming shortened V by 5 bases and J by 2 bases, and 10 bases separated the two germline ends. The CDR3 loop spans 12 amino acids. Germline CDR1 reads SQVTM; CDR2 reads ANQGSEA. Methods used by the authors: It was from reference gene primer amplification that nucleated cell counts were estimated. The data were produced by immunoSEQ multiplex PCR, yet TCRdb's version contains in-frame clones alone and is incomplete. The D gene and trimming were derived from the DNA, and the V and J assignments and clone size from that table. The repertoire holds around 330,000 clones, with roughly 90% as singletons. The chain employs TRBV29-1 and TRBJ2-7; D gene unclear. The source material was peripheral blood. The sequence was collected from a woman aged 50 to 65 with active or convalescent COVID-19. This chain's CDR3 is CSVLSNAYEQYF. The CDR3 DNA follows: TGCAGCGTTCTGAGTAACGCCTACGAGCAGTACTTC.